This passage covers 10 T cell receptor beta chains from one sample sequenced in a study of shared clonotypes between healthy human individuals. CD45RO-negative CD8 cells positively selected for CCR7 made up the naive population, which excluded terminally differentiated effector memory CD45RA+ cells. Method: immunoSEQ multiplex PCR; TCRdb's copy keeps in-frame clones and lacks some. The sample has millions of clones, 90% to 95% seen once; the top ten hold more than 1.5%. Sequencing was done on a sample of naive CD8+ T cells from PBMCs. The receptors here all came from a man between 18 and 29 years old in good health. Some clones in this sample may be carry-over from other donors' samples.

The V gene is TRBV29-1, the J gene TRBJ2-7, with D uncertain. Trimming left V 1 base short and J 0 bases short, with 7 bases between. The CDR3 extends over 13 amino acids. From germline, CDR1 is SQVTM and CDR2 ANQGSEA. CDR3 sequence reads: CSVEGHNSYEQYF. CDR3 sequence (DNA): TGCAGCGTTGAAGGTCACAACTCCTACGAGCAGTACTTC.

V gene TRBV5-5 combines with J gene TRBJ2-5; the match to TRBD1 covers 7 bases. Germline CDR1 SGHKS, CDR2 YYEKEE (reference sequence). The CDR3 consists of 17 residues. Trimming took 0 bases from V and 1 from J; bases not matched to a gene: 9. The CDR3 loop is CASSLGLNTGAQETQYF. The DNA of the CDR3 is TGTGCCAGCAGCTTGGGACTAAATACAGGGGCCCAAGAGACCCAGTACTTC.

CDR3 in DNA: TGTGCCAGCAGACTTCTGAGGGTCTCCTACGAGCAGTACTTC. Translating it yields CASRLLRVSYEQYF. This chain uses TRBV27 with TRBJ2-7, with D tentatively TRBD2 (5 bases). Germline CDR1 and CDR2: MNHEY and SMNVEV (reference sequence). V was shortened by 6 bases and J by 0 bases, with 12 bases between the two germline ends. The CDR3 is 14 residues long.

This clone was detected once. The V gene is TRBV15, the J gene TRBJ2-7; the match to TRBD2 covers 12 bases. With 5 bases clipped from V and 2 bases from J, the junction kept 16 bases outside the gene matches. CDR1 LNHNV and CDR2 YYDKDF come from the germline V gene (reference sequence). This CDR3 comprises 19 residues. CDR3 in amino acids: CATSPPNPGLAGVTYEQYF. The CDR3 nucleotides read TGTGCCACCAGCCCGCCTAATCCGGGACTAGCGGGCGTCACCTACGAGCAGTACTTC.

In the case of this clone: The same CDR3 can be traced to other DNA sequences in this sample. DNA of the CDR3: TGTGCCAGCAGCCTCGGCTCTAACTATGGCTACACCTTC. The encoded protein is CASSLGSNYGYTF. This chain connects TRBV28 to TRBJ1-2, with D uncertain. Germline V CDR1 and CDR2: MDHEN, SYDVKM. V lost 6 bases to trimming and J lost 0 bases, with 8 bases between them. CDR3 length: 13 residues.

The chain couples TRBV2 to TRBJ1-3; D unresolved. Trimming stripped 4 bases from V and 0 bases from J, with 13 bases between. CDR3 length: 16 residues. CDR1 and CDR2 (germline): SNHLY, FYNNEI. The CDR3 spells CASSVGYSSSGNTIYF. The CDR3 coding sequence is TGTGCCAGCAGTGTCGGTTACTCGAGCTCTGGAAACACCATATATTTT.

The genes are TRBV7-3 and TRBJ2-5, with 8 bases that match TRBD2. Germline trimming cut 2 bases from V and 2 bases from J; bases unmatched to any gene: 10. Germline CDR1 is SGHTA and CDR2 is FQGTGA. This CDR3 contains 17 residues. The CDR3 sequence is CASSLGLAGSVQETQYF. CDR3 sequence (DNA): TGTGCCAGCAGCTTAGGGCTAGCGGGTTCCGTTCAAGAGACCCAGTACTTC. Together with reference TRBV7-3 and TRBJ2-5, the CDR3 gives the full variable domain: GAGVSQTPSNKVTEKGKYVELRCDPISGHTALYWYRQSLGQGPEFLIYFQGTGAADDSGLPNDRFFAVRPEGSVSTLKIQRTERGDSAVYLCASSLGLAGSVQETQYFGPGTRLLVL.

V gene TRBV7-9 combines with J gene TRBJ2-6; TRBD2 is a possible D gene (5 bases). Germline values: CDR1 SEHNR, CDR2 FQNEAQ (reference sequence). The CDR3 is 16 amino acids. The ends were cut back, 1 base at V and 4 bases at J, with 11 bases in the middle. The CDR3 DNA reads as TGTGCCAGCAGCTTAGATCGGGGTCCGGGGGCCAACGTCCTGACTTTC. Its translation: CASSLDRGPGANVLTF.

This chain connects TRBV19 to TRBJ2-2, with D possibly matching TRBD2 (5 bases). This CDR3 comprises 16 residues. V was trimmed by 5 bases and J by 1 base, leaving 14 bases between them. Germline-derived CDR1 and CDR2 are LNHDA and SQIVND (reference sequence). CDR3 protein: CASSPYRGLNTGELFF. As DNA, the CDR3 is TGTGCCAGTAGTCCTTATCGAGGGTTGAACACCGGGGAGCTGTTTTTT.

With regard to this clone: Other DNA sequences within the sample encode an identical CDR3. The V gene is TRBV9, the J gene TRBJ2-2, with 11 positions matching TRBD2. The germline V gene has CDR1 SGDLS and CDR2 YYNGEE. This CDR3 contains 16 residues. J gave up 1 base and V 2 bases, and 1 base lay outside the gene matches. The CDR3 DNA reads as TGTGCCAGCAGCGTCGGACTAGCGGGGAACACCGGGGAGCTGTTTTTT. As protein: CASSVGLAGNTGELFF.